Listed below are T cell receptor beta chains from one sample, sequenced in a study of early T cells in non-severe SARS-CoV-2 infection. A single record per CDR3 protein comes from TCRdb applying MiXCR to the 5' RACE reads. The sample includes some 50,000 distinct CDR3 sequences, 10% seen only once; the top ten take around 4.3%. Sequenced: whole blood. These receptors all stem from an adult who was a healthcare worker with PCR-confirmed SARS-CoV-2 infection or an uninfected control (not recorded which). The CDR3 runs from the conserved cysteine through the conserved F or W. A D gene is named only where the DNA matches it firmly. Clone size is stated in some rows and not others, as once, few, many or a class when expanded.

len,abundance,v_gene,j_gene,d_gene,CDR3nt,CDR3aa
14,few,TRBV5-1,TRBJ1-1,TRBD1,TGCGCCAGCAGCTGGGGACAGATGAACACTGAAGCTTTCTTT,CASSWGQMNTEAFF
17,many,TRBV7-2,TRBJ2-6,TRBD1,TGTGCCAGCAGCTTACTGGGACAGCCCTCTGGGGCCAACGTCCTGACTTTC,CASSLLGQPSGANVLTF
14,NA,TRBV29-1,TRBJ2-3,NA,TGCAGCGTTGAAGCCCCAGGGGAAAGAAATACGCAGTATTTT,CSVEAPGERNTQYF
13,NA,TRBV4-1,TRBJ1-1,NA,TGCGCCAGCAGCCAAGGGAGTTTCACTGAAGCTTTCTTT,CASSQGSFTEAFF
13,few,TRBV5-1,TRBJ1-2,NA,TGCGCCAGCAGCCCGGGACCGGAAAGTGGCTACACCTTC,CASSPGPESGYTF
14,few,TRBV6-2/TRBV6-3,TRBJ2-2,NA,TGTGCCAGCAATCCCGCGTCCGGGCCCGGGGAGCTGTTTTTT,CASNPASGPGELFF
11,NA,TRBV29-1,TRBJ2-7,NA,TGCAGCGTTATCGGGACCTACGAGCAGTACTTC,CSVIGTYEQYF
13,NA,TRBV5-6,TRBJ1-2,NA,TGTGCCAGCAGCCGTCCACTAGGCTATGGCTACACCTTC,CASSRPLGYGYTF
15,few,TRBV5-1,TRBJ2-7,NA,TGCGCCAGCAGCTTATTCGACAGGAGCTCCTACGAGCAGTACTTC,CASSLFDRSSYEQYF
14,few,TRBV30,TRBJ2-3,NA,TGTGCCTGGAGTCTTATGATCTTCACAGATACGCAGTATTTT,CAWSLMIFTDTQYF
14,many,TRBV20-1,TRBJ2-7,NA,TGCAGTGCTAGAGAGCCAGACCGTTCCTACGAGCAGTACTTC,CSAREPDRSYEQYF
13,few,TRBV30,TRBJ1-1,TRBD1,TGTGCCTTTCTAAGGACAGGGCGCACTGAAGCTTTCTTT,CAFLRTGRTEAFF
13,few,TRBV7-9,TRBJ2-5,NA,TGTGCCAGCCGTTCGGGACGGAGGGAGACCCAGTACTTC,CASRSGRRETQYF
13,many,TRBV3-1,TRBJ2-7,NA,TGTGCCAGCAGCCCGAGTCAGGTGAACGAGCAGTACTTC,CASSPSQVNEQYF
16,NA,TRBV5-1,TRBJ2-4,TRBD1,TGCGCCAGCAGCTTGGAGGGACAGGGAGCCAAAAACATTCAGTACTTC,CASSLEGQGAKNIQYF
13,many,TRBV5-1,TRBJ1-5,NA,TGCGCCAGCAGCTTGGCCGAGGGTCAGCCCCAGCATTTT,CASSLAEGQPQHF
16,many,TRBV4-2,TRBJ2-3,TRBD2,TGTGCCAGCAACGTTCATAGCGGGAGGGATCACGATACGCAGTATTTT,CASNVHSGRDHDTQYF
15,many,TRBV5-4,TRBJ1-1,NA,TGTGCCAGCAGCTTGATGGGGTATAGTAACACTGAAGCTTTCTTT,CASSLMGYSNTEAFF
19,many,TRBV11-3,TRBJ2-2,TRBD1,TGTGCCAGCAGCTTACCCCAATTCGTACAGGGGGCGCGAACCGGGGAGCTGTTTTTT,CASSLPQFVQGARTGELFF
15,few,TRBV30,TRBJ2-2,TRBD2,TGTGCCTGGAGGAGGACTAGCGGGTTCACCGGGGAGCTGTTTTTT,CAWRRTSGFTGELFF
13,NA,TRBV2,TRBJ1-2,NA,TGTGCCAGCAGTGAGAACAGGGTGAAAGGCTACACCTTC,CASSENRVKGYTF
14,many,TRBV7-9,TRBJ1-5,NA,TGTGCCAGCAGCCAAGGGGGTAGCAATCAGCCCCAGCATTTT,CASSQGGSNQPQHF
13,few,TRBV7-2,TRBJ1-1,NA,TGTGCCAGCAGACAGGTTCTCGTTGGCGAAGCTTTCTTT,CASRQVLVGEAFF
14,NA,TRBV6-2/TRBV6-3,TRBJ2-1,TRBD1,TGTGCCAGCAGAGATCCGGGACAGGCTACTGAGCAGTTCTTC,CASRDPGQATEQFF
14,few,TRBV20-1,TRBJ2-1,NA,TGCAGTGCTAGAGATTATAGCGTTCCGGATGAGCAGTTCTTC,CSARDYSVPDEQFF
15,NA,TRBV29-1,TRBJ2-2,TRBD2,TGCAGCGTAGAGACTAGCGGGAGTGGCACCGGGGAGCTGTTTTTT,CSVETSGSGTGELFF
16,few,TRBV18,TRBJ1-1,TRBD1,TGTGCCAGCTCACTACGACAGGGAAGGGTTAACACTGAAGCTTTCTTT,CASSLRQGRVNTEAFF
14,many,TRBV18,TRBJ2-7,TRBD1,TGTGCCAGCTCACCGGGACAGGGGTTTTACGAGCAGTACTTC,CASSPGQGFYEQYF
12,NA,TRBV5-4,TRBJ1-1,NA,TGTGCCAGCGGGACTATGAACACTGAAGCTTTCTTT,CASGTMNTEAFF
17,few,TRBV4-1,TRBJ2-3,NA,TGCGCCAGCAGCTCCAGGGGGGCTAGCGGAAGCACAGATACGCAGTATTTT,CASSSRGASGSTDTQYF
13,many,TRBV9,TRBJ2-1,NA,TGTGCCAGCAGCGTAGTCCCCCTTTCTGAGCAGTTCTTC,CASSVVPLSEQFF
15,many,TRBV2,TRBJ1-5,NA,TGTGCCAGCAGCCCGGACAGTGGAGGGGGTCAGCCCCAGCATTTT,CASSPDSGGGQPQHF
13,few,TRBV20-1,TRBJ1-5,NA,TGCAGTGCTAGTGGGGGGTTGTATCAGCCCCAGCATTTT,CSASGGLYQPQHF
17,NA,TRBV5-6,TRBJ1-3,TRBD1,TGTGCCAGCAGCTTGCCGGGACAGGGAAACTCTGGAAACACCATATATTTT,CASSLPGQGNSGNTIYF
14,NA,TRBV20-1,TRBJ2-2,NA,TGCAGTGCTACGGGGACTGCGAACACCGGGGAGCTGTTTTTT,CSATGTANTGELFF
11,NA,TRBV28,TRBJ2-1,NA,TGTGCCGGACAGATGAACAATGAGCAGTTCTTC,CAGQMNNEQFF
16,NA,TRBV11-2,TRBJ2-6,NA,TGTGCCAGCAGCTTAGGACGGCAGTCTGGGGCCAACGTCCTGACTTTC,CASSLGRQSGANVLTF
15,many,TRBV7-2,TRBJ1-5,NA,TGTGCCAGCAGGCGGGCAGGCTATAGCAATCAGCCCCAGCATTTT,CASRRAGYSNQPQHF
14,NA,TRBV5-1,TRBJ1-1,TRBD1,TGCGCCAGCAGGGAAGGGACAGGGCTCACTGAAGCTTTCTTT,CASREGTGLTEAFF
15,NA,TRBV7-2,TRBJ2-7,NA,TGTGCCAGCAGCTTAACGGGCGGCCACTCCTACGAGCAGTACTTC,CASSLTGGHSYEQYF
14,NA,TRBV19,TRBJ2-1,NA,TGTGCCAGTAGTATGGGGCTAGCCGCCGATGAGCAGTTCTTC,CASSMGLAADEQFF
15,many,TRBV27,TRBJ1-5,NA,TGTGCCAGCATCCTAGGTAGGGGGAGCAATCAGCCCCAGCATTTT,CASILGRGSNQPQHF
15,NA,TRBV20-1,TRBJ2-5,NA,TGCAGTGCAAACCGACTCGACAAAGGCCAAGAGACCCAGTACTTC,CSANRLDKGQETQYF
15,few,TRBV5-6,TRBJ2-7,TRBD2,TGTGCCAGCAGCTGGGGACTAGCGGGGGACTACGAGCAGTACTTC,CASSWGLAGDYEQYF
16,many,TRBV20-1,TRBJ2-5,NA,TGCAGTGCTAGGGCTGGGGACGGATGGTACCAAGAGACCCAGTACTTC,CSARAGDGWYQETQYF
15,NA,TRBV12-3/TRBV12-4,TRBJ2-1,NA,TGTGCCAGCAGTCCCCGGGACCTGGGGTACAATGAGCAGTTCTTC,CASSPRDLGYNEQFF
14,NA,TRBV10-3,TRBJ2-5,NA,TGTGCCATCAGTGCCCCCAGGGGGGGAGAGACCCAGTACTTC,CAISAPRGGETQYF
13,many,TRBV29-1,TRBJ2-7,NA,TGCAGCGTTGAAGATATGGGGGACCACGAGCAGTACTTC,CSVEDMGDHEQYF
18,many,TRBV27,TRBJ2-1,TRBD2,TGTGCCAGCAGTTTGTATTGGAGGAGCGGGAGCAAATACAATGAGCAGTTCTTC,CASSLYWRSGSKYNEQFF
13,many,TRBV20-1,TRBJ2-4,NA,TGCAGTGCTAGGTTAGTCGCCAAAAACATTCAGTACTTC,CSARLVAKNIQYF
13,many,TRBV6-5,TRBJ1-1,NA,TGTGCCAGCAGTTACTCGAAGTACACTGAAGCTTTCTTT,CASSYSKYTEAFF
16,many,TRBV11-2,TRBJ1-1,NA,TGTGCCAGCAGCTTAACGTGGGGGCTAAAGAACACTGAAGCTTTCTTT,CASSLTWGLKNTEAFF
15,few,TRBV6-2/TRBV6-3,TRBJ2-2,TRBD2,TGTGCCAGCAGCCCGCGGACTAGCGGGGCCGGGGAGCTGTTTTTT,CASSPRTSGAGELFF
13,many,TRBV6-2/TRBV6-3,TRBJ2-5,TRBD2,TGTGCCAGCAAACTAGCGGGAGGAGAGACCCAGTACTTC,CASKLAGGETQYF
13,few,TRBV2,TRBJ2-7,NA,TGTGCCAGCAGCTACAGGGATCGCTACGAGCAGTACTTC,CASSYRDRYEQYF
18,many,TRBV7-2,TRBJ2-7,NA,TGTGCCACCACCACGAGGGGGGCGACCGGGACTTCGACAAACGAGCAGTACTTC,CATTTRGATGTSTNEQYF
12,NA,TRBV5-1,TRBJ2-5,NA,TGCGCCAGCAGGAAGTACCAAGAGACCCAGTACTTC,CASRKYQETQYF
13,many,TRBV6-5,TRBJ1-2,NA,TGTGCCAGCAGTTTGACGGACAACTATGGCTACACCTTC,CASSLTDNYGYTF
13,many,TRBV11-2,TRBJ2-1,TRBD1,TGTGCCAGCAGCCGGGACAGTTACAATGAGCAGTTCTTC,CASSRDSYNEQFF
14,many,TRBV5-4,TRBJ2-5,TRBD1,TGTGCCAGCAGCTTGACAGGGGACGAAGAGACCCAGTACTTC,CASSLTGDEETQYF